Included here is one T cell receptor beta chain sequence, with context. What antigen it recognizes has not been identified. No quality values exist for individual bases; no much larger clone is one base distant. The source of the sample is a study of blood T cell repertoires in COVID-19 (dated by TCRdb to 2019 to 2021). Concerning the study at large: Collaborator samples came from the United States, Italy and Spain and covered acute and convalescent phases of COVID-19. The material from the prospective study consisted of cDNA or gDNA derived from T cells, B-cell-depleted T cells, or PBMCs. Deeply sampled blood TCRbeta repertoires from subjects exposed to, actively infected with, or recovered from COVID-19 were included in the dataset. The repertoires were released in a freely available public database meant as a resource for research on the immune response to SARS-CoV-2. The samples were drawn from two sources: the first 160 participants of the ongoing ImmuneRACE study, and some 1,300 subjects contributed by 6 global collaborators. Sample metadata almost always included a de-identified subject ID, COVID-19 status, age in years and sex. Where available, HLA class I and class II types were taken from metadata supplied by the sample provider and were not determined by assay-based typing.

The CDR1 and CDR2 encoded by the germline V gene are LGHNA and YNFKEQ. The germline ends are 13 bases apart after V is trimmed by 1 base and J by 6 bases. The CDR3 runs 16 residues from the cysteine to the phenylalanine. CDR3 DNA is the only sequence kept; it has 48 bases, read in frame from the first base. TCRbeta CDR3 regions were amplified from genomic DNA by means of the immunoSEQ Assay, a bias-controlled multiplex PCR. The study's processing was this. The number of nucleated cells in each sample was estimated from the amplification of reference gene primers within the assay. To quantify the absolute abundance of each unique TCRbeta CDR3 rearrangement, sequence reads were collapsed and filtered. For each sample, productive Simpson clonality was calculated as the square root of Simpson's diversity index across productive rearrangements. Held by TCRdb, this immuneACCESS table contains in-frame sequences only and omits some clones. Under half of the omission traces to an unresolved V gene where checked; the cause of the rest is unknown. V and J calls and clone size are as listed in that table; D and trimming were resolved from the DNA. In this sample the table shows about 300,000 clones, just under 90% of which occur a single time. Of the sample, less than 2% falls within the top ten clones.

One collaborating source in Seattle enrolled patients while the patients were actively infected and followed the patients over time throughout the course of disease. Whole blood was collected in K2EDTA tubes by collaborating institutions according to the institutions' own protocols. For TCRbeta analysis, collaborators shipped samples in one of three forms: frozen whole blood, isolated PBMCs, or DNA extracted from either of those sample types. General findings and caveats noted by the study authors: How much clinical and demographic metadata was included differed by source and by participant, and the metadata was provided uncurated.

This clonotype was obtained from a woman between 25 and 40 years old with COVID-19, enrolled during active disease. The sample consisted of peripheral blood. This sequence uses TRBV4-2 and TRBJ1-6; the best D guess is TRBD1, with 5 bases matching. The CDR3 region has the sequence CASSQGDRNVNSPLHF. Read as DNA, the sequence is TGTGCCAGCAGCCAAGGTGACAGAAATGTTAATTCACCCCTCCACTTT.